The 20 T cell receptor beta chains reported below all come from one sample, sequenced in a study of blood T cell repertoires in COVID-19. The repertoire was sequenced with immunoSEQ multiplex PCR; TCRdb's copy has only in-frame clones and lacks some. The sample has 56,000 or so clones, about 86% seen once. Material for sequencing was peripheral blood. The receptor set was obtained from a man aged 50-60 years with acute or convalescent COVID-19.

The CDR3 sequence: CSVTQGATDTQYF. The CDR3 DNA reads as TGCAGCGTTACACAGGGGGCTACAGATACGCAGTATTTT. This chain joins TRBV29-1 and TRBJ2-3, with 9 positions matching TRBD1. The CDR3 is 13 residues long. Germline V gene data show CDR1 as SQVTM and CDR2 as ANQGSEA. V trimming: 5 bases; J trimming: 3 bases; junction bases outside the gene matches: 3.

This clone occurred once. The chain links TRBV7-9 to TRBJ1-1; D unclear. CDR3 size: 14 residues. V was trimmed by 7 bases and J by 1 base, leaving 13 bases between them. Germline V gene data show CDR1 as SEHNR and CDR2 as FQNEAQ (reference sequence). The CDR3: CASTSRGANTEAFF. The CDR3, as DNA: TGTGCCAGCACCTCCCGCGGAGCGAACACTGAAGCTTTCTTT.

The chain is built from TRBV9 and TRBJ2-7; possibly TRBD2 for D (6 bases). Germline V gene sequence: CDR1 SGDLS, CDR2 YYNGEE. The CDR3 spans 13 residues. V lost 4 bases, J lost 6 bases, and 14 bases lay in between. CDR3 DNA: TGTGCCAGCAGCCCCGGGGTGGGACTCGAGCAGTACTTC. It is translated as CASSPGVGLEQYF.

This clone appeared a single time. The chain links TRBV12-3 or TRBV12-4 to TRBJ1-1; D gene unclear. This CDR3 comprises 13 residues. The V gene lost 6 bases and the J gene lost 5 bases, with 13 bases spanning the gap. CDR3 in amino acids: CASSRTARTEAFF. In nucleotides, the CDR3 is TGTGCCAGCAGCCGTACTGCCCGGACTGAAGCTTTCTTT.

The J gene is TRBJ1-6, the V gene TRBV6-5; weak D call: TRBD1 (5 bases). V was shortened by 4 bases and J by 5 bases, with 15 bases between the two germline ends. CDR1 and CDR2 from the germline V gene are MNHEY and SVGAGI. The CDR3 covers 16 residues. Here the CDR3 reads CASSWGSGDNNSPLHF. CDR3 coding DNA: TGTGCCAGCAGTTGGGGCAGCGGGGATAATAATTCACCCCTCCACTTT.

The V gene is TRBV20-1, the J gene TRBJ2-1, with TRBD2 identical over 7 bases. CDR1 and CDR2 (germline): DFQATT, SNEGSKA (reference sequence). Losses at the gene ends were 3 bases for V and 4 bases for J; bases not matched to a gene: 6. This CDR3 region has 14 residues. CDR3 amino acids: CSASFQGGYNEQFF. The DNA for the CDR3 is TGCAGTGCTAGTTTCCAGGGAGGGTACAATGAGCAGTTCTTC.

The rearrangement joins TRBV3-1 (or the pseudogene TRBV3-2) to TRBJ2-1; TRBD1 is a possible D gene (6 bases). The CDR3 is made up of 18 amino acids. V was clipped by 1 base and J by 6 bases, with 22 bases between them. The germline V gene encodes CDR1 LGHDT and CDR2 YNNKEL (reference sequence). CDR3 sequence reads: CASSQVGTTGPRGNEQFF. The CDR3 bases are TGTGCCAGCAGCCAAGTTGGTACCACAGGGCCGAGGGGCAATGAGCAGTTCTTC.

This clone was seen just once. The rearrangement links TRBV24-1 to TRBJ1-2; no clear D. Looked up from germline, CDR1 is KGHDR and CDR2 is SFDVKD. Trimming took off 4 bases at V and 7 bases at J, with 12 bases between the two ends. The CDR3 runs to 13 residues. The CDR3 nucleotides are TGTGCCACCAGTGACCCTTCGGGTGGTGGCTACACCTTC. This translates into CATSDPSGGGYTF.

The chain uses TRBV25-1 and TRBJ1-1; possible D gene TRBD1, 5 bases. CDR1 and CDR2 from the germline V gene are MGHDK and SYGVNS. Trimming left V 9 bases short and J 1 base short, with 12 bases between. This CDR3 contains 13 residues. Here the CDR3 reads CASRGHSNTEAFF. CDR3 DNA: TGTGCCAGTCGCGGACACTCGAACACTGAAGCTTTCTTT.

V usage is TRBV6-5 and J usage is TRBJ1-1; D is ambiguous. Trimming removed 3 bases from V and 3 bases from J, with 11 bases in between. This CDR3 spans 14 amino acids. The germline V gene encodes CDR1 MNHEY and CDR2 SVGAGI. The CDR3 here is CASSYLREYTEAFF. In nucleotides, the CDR3 is TGTGCCAGCAGTTATCTCCGGGAGTACACTGAAGCTTTCTTT.

This rearrangement joins TRBV28 to TRBJ1-1, with TRBD1 matching over 7 bases. The CDR3 runs to 14 residues. Germline V gives CDR1 MDHEN, CDR2 SYDVKM. V lost 6 bases, J lost 0 bases, and 4 bases stayed unmatched. CDR3 residues: CASSQGDMNTEAFF. The CDR3 DNA sequence: TGTGCCAGCAGCCAGGGGGATATGAACACTGAAGCTTTCTTT. The full variable domain, in which reference TRBV28 and TRBJ1-1 provide the parts outside the CDR3, is DVKVTQSSRYLVKRTGEKVFLECVQDMDHENMFWYRQDPGLGLRLIYFSYDVKMKEKGDIPEGYSVSREKKERFSLILESASTNQTSMYLCASSQGDMNTEAFFGQGTRLTVV.

The chain carries TRBV27 and TRBJ2-7; D perhaps matches TRBD1 (6 bases). The CDR3 loop spans 16 amino acids. In germline, CDR1 is MNHEY, CDR2 SMNVEV (reference sequence). V was clipped by 2 bases and J by 2 bases, with 16 bases between them. The CDR3 reads CASSLGVPAGAYEQYF. The CDR3 coding sequence is TGTGCCAGCAGTTTAGGGGTTCCTGCAGGGGCCTACGAGCAGTACTTC.

V and J are TRBV14 and TRBJ2-5; the match to TRBD2 covers 8 bases. This CDR3 is built from 16 residues. V was clipped by 10 bases and J by 6 bases; unmatched bases: 19. Germline V gene sequence: CDR1 SGHDN, CDR2 FVKESK. The CDR3 protein is CAIKIHGRGEEKTQYF. CDR3 coding DNA: TGTGCCATCAAAATCCACGGGCGGGGGGAGGAAAAGACCCAGTACTTC.

V and J are TRBV12-3 or TRBV12-4 and TRBJ1-1; no clear D gene. This CDR3 has 12 amino acids. The ends were cut back, 1 base at V and 4 bases at J, with 4 bases in the middle. The CDR3 nucleotides read TGTGCCAGCAGTTTAGGGCCCACTGAAGCTTTCTTT. Translating gives CASSLGPTEAFF.

The CDR3 DNA sequence: TGTGCCAGCAGTTACTCCGGGCGGGCCCTGGATGGCTACACCTTC. It codes for CASSYSGRALDGYTF. The rearrangement links TRBV6-5 to TRBJ1-2; D ambiguous. The CDR3 covers 15 residues. V shed 0 bases and J shed 6 bases, with 14 bases lying between them. Germline values: CDR1 MNHEY, CDR2 SVGAGI.

The rearrangement joins TRBV7-3 to TRBJ2-2; weak D call: TRBD2 (5 bases). Trimming cost V 2 bases and J 1 base, with 5 bases left between them. From germline, CDR1 is SGHTA and CDR2 FQGTGA. The CDR3 contains 14 residues. The CDR3 loop is CASSLAGNTGELFF. In nucleotides, the CDR3 is TGTGCCAGCAGCTTAGCGGGGAACACCGGGGAGCTGTTTTTT.

The chain is built from TRBV19 and TRBJ1-1; 11 bases are a match to TRBD1. The CDR3 runs to 18 residues. Germline V CDR1 and CDR2: LNHDA, SQIVND (reference sequence). Trimming cost V 6 bases and J 4 bases; bases outside gene matches: 16. The DNA of the CDR3 is TGTGCCAGTAGGCCACTAATGGGACAGGGGGTCGAAGGCACTGAAGCTTTCTTT. This sequence encodes CASRPLMGQGVEGTEAFF.

The rearrangement joins TRBV4-2 to TRBJ2-5, with 7 bases that match TRBD1. J was trimmed by 5 bases and V by 4 bases; bases with no gene match: 4. CDR1 is LGHNA, CDR2 YNFKEQ, per germline. This CDR3 comprises 13 residues. CDR3 coding DNA: TGTGCCAGCAGCCTAAGACAGGGTGAGACCCAGTACTTC. Translated: CASSLRQGETQYF.

The chain uses TRBV19 and TRBJ1-1, with a possible D match to TRBD1 (6 bases). CDR1 LNHDA and CDR2 SQIVND come from the germline V gene (reference sequence). V lost 7 bases and J 5 bases, leaving 17 bases between the germline ends. The length of the CDR3 is 14 residues. Written as DNA, the CDR3 is TGTGCCAGTACCCCGGAAGGGGGGGGGACTGAAGCTTTCTTT. Residues: CASTPEGGGTEAFF.

The chain has TRBV2 and TRBJ2-7; D might be TRBD1 (5 bases). This CDR3 comprises 11 residues. V was trimmed by 6 bases and J by 4 bases, leaving 7 bases between them. Germline CDR1 SNHLY, CDR2 FYNNEI. The CDR3 sequence is CASSRTYEQYF. CDR3 coding DNA: TGTGCCAGCAGCCGGACATACGAGCAGTACTTC.